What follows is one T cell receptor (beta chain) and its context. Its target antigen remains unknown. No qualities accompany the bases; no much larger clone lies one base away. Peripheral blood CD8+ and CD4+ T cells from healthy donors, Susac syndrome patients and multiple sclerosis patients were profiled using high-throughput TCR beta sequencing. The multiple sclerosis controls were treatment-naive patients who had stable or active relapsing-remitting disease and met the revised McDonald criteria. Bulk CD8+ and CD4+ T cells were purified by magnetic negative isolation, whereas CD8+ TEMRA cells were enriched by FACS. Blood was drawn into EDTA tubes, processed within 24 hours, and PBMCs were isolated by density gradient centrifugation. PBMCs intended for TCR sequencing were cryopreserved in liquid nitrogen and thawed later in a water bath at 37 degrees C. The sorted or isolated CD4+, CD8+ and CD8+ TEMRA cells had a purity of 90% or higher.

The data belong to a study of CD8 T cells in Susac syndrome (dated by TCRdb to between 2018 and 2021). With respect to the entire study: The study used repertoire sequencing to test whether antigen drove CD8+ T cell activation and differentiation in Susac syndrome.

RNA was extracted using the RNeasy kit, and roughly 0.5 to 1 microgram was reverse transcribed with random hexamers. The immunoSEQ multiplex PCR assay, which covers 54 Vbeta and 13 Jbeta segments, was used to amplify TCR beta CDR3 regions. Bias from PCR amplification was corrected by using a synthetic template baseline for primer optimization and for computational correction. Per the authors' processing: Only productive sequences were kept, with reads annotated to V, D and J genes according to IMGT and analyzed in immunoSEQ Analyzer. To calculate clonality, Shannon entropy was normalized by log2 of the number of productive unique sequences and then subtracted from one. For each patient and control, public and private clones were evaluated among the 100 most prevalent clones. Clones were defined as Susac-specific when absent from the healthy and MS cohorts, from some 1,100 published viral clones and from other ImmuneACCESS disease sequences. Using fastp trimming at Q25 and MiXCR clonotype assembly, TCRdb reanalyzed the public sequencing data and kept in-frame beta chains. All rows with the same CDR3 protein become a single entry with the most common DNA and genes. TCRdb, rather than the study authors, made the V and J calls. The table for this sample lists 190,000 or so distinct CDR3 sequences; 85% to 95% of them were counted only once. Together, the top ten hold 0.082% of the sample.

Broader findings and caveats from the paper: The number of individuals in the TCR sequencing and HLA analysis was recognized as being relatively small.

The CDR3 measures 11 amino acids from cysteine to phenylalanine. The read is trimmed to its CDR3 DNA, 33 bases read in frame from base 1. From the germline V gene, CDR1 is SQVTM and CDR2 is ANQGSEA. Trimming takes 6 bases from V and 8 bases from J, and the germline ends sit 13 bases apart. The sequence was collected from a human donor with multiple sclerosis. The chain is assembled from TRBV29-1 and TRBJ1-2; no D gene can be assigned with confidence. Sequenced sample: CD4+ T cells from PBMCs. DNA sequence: TGCAGCGTCAGATTGGGTAGCGGCTACACCTTC. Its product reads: CSVRLGSGYTF.